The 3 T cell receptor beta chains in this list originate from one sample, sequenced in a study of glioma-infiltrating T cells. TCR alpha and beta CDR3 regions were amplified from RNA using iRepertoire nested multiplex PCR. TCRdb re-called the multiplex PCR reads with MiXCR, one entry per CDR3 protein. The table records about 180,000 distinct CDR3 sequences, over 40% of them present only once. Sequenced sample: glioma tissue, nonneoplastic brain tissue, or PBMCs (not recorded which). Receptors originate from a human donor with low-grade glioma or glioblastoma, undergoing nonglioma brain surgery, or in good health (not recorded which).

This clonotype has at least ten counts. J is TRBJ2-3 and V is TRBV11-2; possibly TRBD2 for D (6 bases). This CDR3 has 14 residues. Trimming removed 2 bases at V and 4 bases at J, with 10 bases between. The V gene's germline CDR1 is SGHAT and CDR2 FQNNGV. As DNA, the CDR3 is TGTGCCAGCAGCTTACGCGGGAACGCAGATACGCAGTATTTT. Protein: CASSLRGNADTQYF.

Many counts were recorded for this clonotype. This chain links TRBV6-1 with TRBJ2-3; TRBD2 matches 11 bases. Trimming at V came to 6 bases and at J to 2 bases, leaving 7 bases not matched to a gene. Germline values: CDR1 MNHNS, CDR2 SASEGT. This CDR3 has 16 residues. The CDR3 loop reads CASRAGTSGFTDTQYF. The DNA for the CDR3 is TGTGCCAGCAGAGCCGGGACTAGCGGTTTCACAGATACGCAGTATTTT.

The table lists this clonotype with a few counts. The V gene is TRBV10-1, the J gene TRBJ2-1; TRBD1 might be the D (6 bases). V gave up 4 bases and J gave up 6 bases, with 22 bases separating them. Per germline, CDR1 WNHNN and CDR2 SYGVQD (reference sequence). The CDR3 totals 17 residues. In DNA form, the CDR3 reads TGCGCCAGCAGTGCAATAACAGGGTCGGGCGCGAGCAATGAGCAGTTCTTC. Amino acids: CASSAITGSGASNEQFF.